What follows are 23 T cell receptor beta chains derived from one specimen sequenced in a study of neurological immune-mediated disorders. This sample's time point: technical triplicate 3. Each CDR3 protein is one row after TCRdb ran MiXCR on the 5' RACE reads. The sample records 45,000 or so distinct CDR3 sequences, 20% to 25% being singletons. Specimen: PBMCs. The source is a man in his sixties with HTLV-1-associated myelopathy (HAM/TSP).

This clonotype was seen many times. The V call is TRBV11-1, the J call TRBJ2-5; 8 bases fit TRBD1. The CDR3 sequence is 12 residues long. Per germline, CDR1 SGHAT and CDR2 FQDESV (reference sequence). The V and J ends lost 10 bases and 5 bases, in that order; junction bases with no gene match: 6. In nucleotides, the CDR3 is TGTGCCATCCGGGACAGGTACGAGACCCAGTACTTC. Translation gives CAIRDRYETQYF. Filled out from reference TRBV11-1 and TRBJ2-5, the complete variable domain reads EAEVAQSPRYKITEKSQAVAFWCDPISGHATLYWYRQILGQGPELLVQFQDESVVDDSQLPKDRFSAERLKGVDSTLKIQPAELGDSAMYLCAIRDRYETQYFGPGTRLLVL.

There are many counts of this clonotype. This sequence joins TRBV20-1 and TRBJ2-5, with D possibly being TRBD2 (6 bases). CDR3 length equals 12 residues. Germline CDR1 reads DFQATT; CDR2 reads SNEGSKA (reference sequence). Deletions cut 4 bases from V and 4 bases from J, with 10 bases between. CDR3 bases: TGCAGTGCTACTGGGGGAGGAGAGACCCAGTACTTC. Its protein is CSATGGGETQYF.

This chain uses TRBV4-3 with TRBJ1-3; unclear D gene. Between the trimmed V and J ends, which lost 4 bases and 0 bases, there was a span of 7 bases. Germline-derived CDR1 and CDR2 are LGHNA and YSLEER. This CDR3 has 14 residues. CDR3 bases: TGCGCCAGCAGCCGAGACACCTCTGGAAACACCATATATTTT. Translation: CASSRDTSGNTIYF.

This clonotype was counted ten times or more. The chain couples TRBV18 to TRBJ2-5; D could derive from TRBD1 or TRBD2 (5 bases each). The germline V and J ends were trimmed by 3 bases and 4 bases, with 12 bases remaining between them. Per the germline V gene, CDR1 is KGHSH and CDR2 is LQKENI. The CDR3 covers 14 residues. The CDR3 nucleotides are TGTGCCAGCTCACCGTCGGCAGGGAGAGAGACCCAGTACTTC. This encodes CASSPSAGRETQYF.

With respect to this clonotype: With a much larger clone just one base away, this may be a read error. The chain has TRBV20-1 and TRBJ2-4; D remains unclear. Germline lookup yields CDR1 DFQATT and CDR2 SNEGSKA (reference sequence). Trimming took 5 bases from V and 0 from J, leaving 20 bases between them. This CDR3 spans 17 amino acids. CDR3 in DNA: TGCAGTGCTCAAACCAAACCGCTCCCGCTAGCCAAAAACATTCAGTACTTC. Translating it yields CSAQTKPLPLAKNIQYF.

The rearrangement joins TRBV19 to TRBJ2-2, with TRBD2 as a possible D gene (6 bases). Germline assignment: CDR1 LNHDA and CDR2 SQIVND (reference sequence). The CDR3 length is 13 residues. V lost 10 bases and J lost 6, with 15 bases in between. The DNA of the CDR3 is TGTGCCACTCGACTAGTTAATCCCGGGGAGCTGTTTTTT. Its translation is CATRLVNPGELFF.

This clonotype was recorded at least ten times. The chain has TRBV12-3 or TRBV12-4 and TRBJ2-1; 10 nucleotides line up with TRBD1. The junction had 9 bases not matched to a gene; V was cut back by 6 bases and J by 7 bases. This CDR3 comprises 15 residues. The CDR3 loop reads CASSSGQGGRNEQFF. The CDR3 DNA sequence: TGTGCCAGCAGCTCCGGACAGGGGGGAAGGAATGAGCAGTTCTTC.

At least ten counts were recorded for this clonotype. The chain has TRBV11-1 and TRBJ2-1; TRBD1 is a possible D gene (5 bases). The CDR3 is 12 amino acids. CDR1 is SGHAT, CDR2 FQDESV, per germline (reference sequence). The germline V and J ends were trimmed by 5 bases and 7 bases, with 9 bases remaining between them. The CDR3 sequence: CASSAHRNEQFF. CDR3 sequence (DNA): TGTGCCAGCAGCGCACACAGGAATGAGCAGTTCTTC.

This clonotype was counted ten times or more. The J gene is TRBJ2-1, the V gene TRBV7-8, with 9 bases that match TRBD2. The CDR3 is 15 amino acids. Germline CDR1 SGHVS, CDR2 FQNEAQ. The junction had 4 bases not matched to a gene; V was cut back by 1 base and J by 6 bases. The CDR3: CASSLVAGAINEQFF. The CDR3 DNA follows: TGTGCCAGCAGCTTAGTAGCGGGAGCGATCAATGAGCAGTTCTTC.

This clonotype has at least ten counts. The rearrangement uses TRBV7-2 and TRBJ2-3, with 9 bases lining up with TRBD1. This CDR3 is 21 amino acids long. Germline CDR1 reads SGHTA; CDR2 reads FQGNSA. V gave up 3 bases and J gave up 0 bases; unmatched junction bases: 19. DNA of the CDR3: TGTGCCAGCAGCTTCCCCCTCGGGACAGGGTTTTTCGACACTAGCACAGATACGCAGTATTTT. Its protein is CASSFPLGTGFFDTSTDTQYF.

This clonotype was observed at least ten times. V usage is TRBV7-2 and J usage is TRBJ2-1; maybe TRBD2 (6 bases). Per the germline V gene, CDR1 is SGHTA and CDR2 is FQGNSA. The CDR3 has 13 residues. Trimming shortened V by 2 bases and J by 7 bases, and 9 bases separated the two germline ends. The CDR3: CASSLTSFNEQFF. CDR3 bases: TGTGCCAGCAGCTTAACTAGCTTTAATGAGCAGTTCTTC.

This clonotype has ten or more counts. The CDR3 nucleotides read TGCAGCGTCGGGGGACTTTCGTACAATGAGCAGTTCTTC. Its protein product is CSVGGLSYNEQFF. The chain uses TRBV29-1 and TRBJ2-1, with a weak D call TRBD2 (6 bases). V lost 6 bases and J 4 bases, leaving 13 bases between the germline ends. CDR1 and CDR2 (germline): SQVTM, ANQGSEA. This CDR3 comprises 13 residues.

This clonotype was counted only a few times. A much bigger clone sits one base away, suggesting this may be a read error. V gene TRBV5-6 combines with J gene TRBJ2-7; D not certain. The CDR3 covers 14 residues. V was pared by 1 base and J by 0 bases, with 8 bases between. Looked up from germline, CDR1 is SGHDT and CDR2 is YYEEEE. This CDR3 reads CASSLLEVSYEQYF. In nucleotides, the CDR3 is TGTGCCAGCAGCTTGCTCGAAGTCTCCTACGAGCAGTACTTC. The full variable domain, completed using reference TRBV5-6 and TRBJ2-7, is DAGVTQSPTHLIKTRGQQVTLRCSPKSGHDTVSWYQQALGQGPQFIFQYYEEEERQRGNFPDRFSGHQFPNYSSELNVNALLLGDSALYLCASSLLEVSYEQYFGPGTRLTVT.

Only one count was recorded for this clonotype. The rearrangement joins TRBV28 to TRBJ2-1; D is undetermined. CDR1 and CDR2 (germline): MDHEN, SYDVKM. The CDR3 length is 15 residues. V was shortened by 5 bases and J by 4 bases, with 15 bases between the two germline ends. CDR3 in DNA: TGTGCCAGCAGTATAATGGGAAGGTCATACAATGAGCAGTTCTTC. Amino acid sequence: CASSIMGRSYNEQFF.

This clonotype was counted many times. The CDR3 is CSARDHLNTEAFF. In DNA, the CDR3 is TGCAGTGCTAGAGATCATCTGAACACTGAAGCTTTCTTT. The chain carries TRBV20-1 and TRBJ1-1; D remains ambiguous. Trimming left V 0 bases short and J 0 bases short, with 5 bases between. This CDR3 spans 13 amino acids. Germline V gene sequence: CDR1 DFQATT, CDR2 SNEGSKA (reference sequence).

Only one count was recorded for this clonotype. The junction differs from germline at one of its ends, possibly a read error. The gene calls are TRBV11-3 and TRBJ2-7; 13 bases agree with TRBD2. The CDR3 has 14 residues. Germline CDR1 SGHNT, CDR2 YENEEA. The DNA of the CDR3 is TGTGCCAGAAGCTCATGGACTAGCGGGAGCGGGCAGTACTTC. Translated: CARSSWTSGSGQYF.

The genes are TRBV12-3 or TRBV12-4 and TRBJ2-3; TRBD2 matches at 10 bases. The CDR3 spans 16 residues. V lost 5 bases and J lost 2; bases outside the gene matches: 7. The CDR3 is CASSPPSGGSTDTQYF. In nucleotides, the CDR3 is TGTGCCAGCAGTCCTCCTAGCGGGGGCTCCACAGATACGCAGTATTTT.

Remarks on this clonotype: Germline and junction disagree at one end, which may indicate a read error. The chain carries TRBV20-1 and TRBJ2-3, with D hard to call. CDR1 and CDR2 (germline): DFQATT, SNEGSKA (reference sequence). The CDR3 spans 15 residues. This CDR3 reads CSARVGGPTTDTQYF. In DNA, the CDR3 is TGCAGTGCTAGAGTGGGCGGCCCCACCACAGATACGCAGTATTTC.

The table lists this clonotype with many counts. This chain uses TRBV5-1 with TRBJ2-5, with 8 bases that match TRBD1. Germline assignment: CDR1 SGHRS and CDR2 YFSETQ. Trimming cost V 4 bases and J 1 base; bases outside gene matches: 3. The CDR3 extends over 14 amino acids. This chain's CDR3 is CASSTGTGQETQYF. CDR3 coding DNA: TGCGCCAGCAGCACAGGGACAGGCCAAGAGACCCAGTACTTC. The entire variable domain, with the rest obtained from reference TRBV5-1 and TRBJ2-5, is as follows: KAGVTQTPRYLIKTRGQQVTLSCSPISGHRSVSWYQQTPGQGLQFLFEYFSETQRNKGNFPGRFSGRQFSNSRSEMNVSTLELGDSALYLCASSTGTGQETQYFGPGTRLLVL.

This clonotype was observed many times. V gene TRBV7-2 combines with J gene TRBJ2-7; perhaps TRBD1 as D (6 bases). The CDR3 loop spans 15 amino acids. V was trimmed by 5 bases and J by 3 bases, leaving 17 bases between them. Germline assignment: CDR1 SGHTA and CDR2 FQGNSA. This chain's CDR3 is CASSPQSGRGYEQYF. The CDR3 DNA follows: TGTGCCAGCAGCCCTCAATCGGGCAGGGGCTACGAGCAGTACTTC.

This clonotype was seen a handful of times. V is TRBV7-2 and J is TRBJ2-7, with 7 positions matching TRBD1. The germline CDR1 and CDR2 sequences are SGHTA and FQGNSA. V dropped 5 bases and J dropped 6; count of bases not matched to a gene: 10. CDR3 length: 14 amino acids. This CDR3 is CASSRGGAPGEQYF. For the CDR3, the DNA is TGTGCCAGCAGCCGAGGGGGCGCTCCCGGCGAGCAGTACTTC.

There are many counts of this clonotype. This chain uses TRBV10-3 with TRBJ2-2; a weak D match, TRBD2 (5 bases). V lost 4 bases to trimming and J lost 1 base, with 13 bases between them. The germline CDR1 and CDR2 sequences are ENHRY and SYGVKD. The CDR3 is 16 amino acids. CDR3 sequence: CAISADSGGNTGELFF. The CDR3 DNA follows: TGTGCCATCAGTGCCGACTCCGGAGGGAACACCGGGGAGCTGTTTTTT.

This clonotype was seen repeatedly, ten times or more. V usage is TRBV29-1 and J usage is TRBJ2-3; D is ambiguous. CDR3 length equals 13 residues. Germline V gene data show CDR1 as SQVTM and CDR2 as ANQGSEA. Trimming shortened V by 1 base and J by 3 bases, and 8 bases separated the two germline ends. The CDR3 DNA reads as TGCAGCGTTGAAGCCTACACAACAGATACGCAGTATTTT. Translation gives CSVEAYTTDTQYF.